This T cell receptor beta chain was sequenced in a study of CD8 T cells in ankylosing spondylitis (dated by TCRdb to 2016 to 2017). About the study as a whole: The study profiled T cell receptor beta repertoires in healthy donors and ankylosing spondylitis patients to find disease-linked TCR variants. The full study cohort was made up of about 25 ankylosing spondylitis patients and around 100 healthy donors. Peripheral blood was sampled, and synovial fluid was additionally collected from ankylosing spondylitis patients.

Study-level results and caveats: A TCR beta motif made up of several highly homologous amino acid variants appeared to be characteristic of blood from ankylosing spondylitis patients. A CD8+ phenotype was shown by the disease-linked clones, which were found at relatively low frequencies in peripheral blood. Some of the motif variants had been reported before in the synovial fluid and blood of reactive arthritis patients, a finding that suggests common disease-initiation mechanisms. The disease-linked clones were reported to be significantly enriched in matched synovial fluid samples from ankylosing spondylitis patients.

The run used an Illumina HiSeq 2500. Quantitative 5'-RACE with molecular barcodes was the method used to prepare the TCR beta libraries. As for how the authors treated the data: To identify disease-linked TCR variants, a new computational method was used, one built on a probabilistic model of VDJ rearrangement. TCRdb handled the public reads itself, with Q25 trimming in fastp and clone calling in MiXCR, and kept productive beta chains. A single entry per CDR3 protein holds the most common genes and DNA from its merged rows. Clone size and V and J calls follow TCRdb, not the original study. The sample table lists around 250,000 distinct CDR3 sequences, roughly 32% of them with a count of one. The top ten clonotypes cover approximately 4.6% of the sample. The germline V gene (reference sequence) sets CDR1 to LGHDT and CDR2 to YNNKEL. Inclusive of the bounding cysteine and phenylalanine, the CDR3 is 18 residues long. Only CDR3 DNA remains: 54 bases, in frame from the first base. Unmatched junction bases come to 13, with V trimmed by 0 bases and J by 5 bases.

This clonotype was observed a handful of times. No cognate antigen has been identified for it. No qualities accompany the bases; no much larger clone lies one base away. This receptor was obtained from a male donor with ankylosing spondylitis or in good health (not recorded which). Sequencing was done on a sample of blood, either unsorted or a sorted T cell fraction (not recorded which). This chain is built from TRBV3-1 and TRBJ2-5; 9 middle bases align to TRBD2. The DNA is TGTGCCAGCAGCCAAGATGCGTTCTCTAGCGGGGTTCGGGAGACCCAGTACTTC. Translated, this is CASSQDAFSSGVRETQYF.